The 6 T cell receptor beta chains reported below all come from one sample, sequenced in a study of control samples from healthy donors and cancer patients. This table comes from immunoSEQ multiplex PCR, and its TCRdb copy is limited to in-frame clones, with some not included. The sample has about 130,000 clones, around 94% seen once; the top ten hold approximately 14%. The sample consisted of PBMCs. Receptors originate from a man aged 60 to 75 with colorectal cancer.

The rearrangement uses TRBV5-1 and TRBJ1-4; D uncertain. Germline V gene sequence: CDR1 SGHRS, CDR2 YFSETQ. The CDR3 loop spans 14 amino acids. The V and J ends lost 6 bases and 0 bases respectively, with 9 bases between them. This CDR3 reads CASKDRATNEKLFF. The CDR3 DNA is TGCGCCAGCAAGGACCGTGCAACTAATGAAAAACTGTTTTTT.

This chain links TRBV24-1 with TRBJ2-5; 16 bases are shared with TRBD2. J lost 3 bases, V lost 7 bases, and 10 bases had no gene match. Germline CDR1 is KGHDR and CDR2 is SFDVKD. The CDR3 loop spans 18 amino acids. Written as DNA, the CDR3 is TGTGCCACCAGCAACGCCGGGACTAGCGGGGGGGCCGAAGAGACCCAGTACTTC. Translation: CATSNAGTSGGAEETQYF.

Only a few counts were recorded for this clone. The chain joins TRBV24-1 to TRBJ1-5; 9 nucleotides match TRBD1. In germline, CDR1 is KGHDR, CDR2 SFDVKD. This CDR3 is 15 amino acids long. The V segment lost 4 bases and the J segment 4 bases; nucleotides outside the gene matches: 4. The CDR3 reads CATSDTDRGNQPQHF. CDR3 nucleotide sequence: TGTGCCACCAGTGACACGGACAGGGGAAATCAGCCCCAGCATTTT.

The V gene is TRBV4-1, the J gene TRBJ2-7; no definite D call. Per germline, CDR1 MGHRA and CDR2 YSYEKL. This CDR3 has 13 amino acids. The V and J ends lost 3 bases and 5 bases respectively, with 11 bases between them. The CDR3 nucleotides are TGCGCCAGCAGCCAGGGCCTAGGTAACGAGCAGTACTTC. This gives the protein CASSQGLGNEQYF.

V is TRBV4-3 and J is TRBJ2-7; 8 positions agree with TRBD1. V lost 1 base to trimming and J lost 5 bases; unmatched junction nucleotides: 4. The CDR3 contains 14 residues. Germline loops: CDR1 LGHNA, CDR2 YSLEER. The CDR3 protein is CASSQGTGYDEQYF. Written as DNA, the CDR3 is TGCGCCAGCAGCCAAGGGACAGGGTATGACGAGCAGTACTTC.

Written as DNA, the CDR3 is TGTGCCAGCTCACCAGGCCCGTACTACGAGCAGTACTTC. Translating it yields CASSPGPYYEQYF. The genes are TRBV18 and TRBJ2-7, with D unresolved. The CDR3 loop spans 13 amino acids. Germline V CDR1 and CDR2: KGHSH, LQKENI. The germline V and J ends were trimmed by 2 bases and 3 bases, with 8 bases remaining between them.